This T cell receptor (beta chain) was documented in a study of blood T cell repertoires in COVID-19. Study-wide context: From the United States, Italy and Spain came samples of acute and convalescent COVID-19. Sources were T cells, B-cell-depleted T cells, or PBMCs; the material itself was cDNA or gDNA.

Methods used by the authors: Scientists estimated how many nucleated cells there were by amplifying reference gene primers. The protocol was immunoSEQ multiplex PCR, while the TCRdb copy is restricted to in-frame clones and leaves out a portion. V, J and clone size derive from that table, while D and trimming were established from the DNA sequence. The data show about 190,000 clones, around 80% seen once. This CDR3 is built from 14 residues. V shed 4 bases and J shed 0 bases, with 7 bases lying between them. The germline gives CDR1 SGHTA, CDR2 FQGNSA. The chain combines TRBV7-2 with TRBJ1-5; D may be TRBD1 (5 bases). This receptor was obtained from a human donor in a cohort sampled during active COVID-19. The specimen sequenced was peripheral blood. The CDR3 nucleotides read TGTGCCAGCAGCTGGGGACTTAGCAATCAGCCCCAGCATTTT. Translating it yields CASSWGLSNQPQHF.